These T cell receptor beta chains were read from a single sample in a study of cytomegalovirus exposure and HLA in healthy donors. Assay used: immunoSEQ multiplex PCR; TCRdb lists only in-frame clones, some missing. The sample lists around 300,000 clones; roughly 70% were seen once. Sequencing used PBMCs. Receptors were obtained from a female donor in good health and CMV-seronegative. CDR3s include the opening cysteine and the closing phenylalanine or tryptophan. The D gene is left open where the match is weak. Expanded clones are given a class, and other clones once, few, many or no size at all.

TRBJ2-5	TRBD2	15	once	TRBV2	CASSPGLAGVGTQYF	TGTGCCAGCAGCCCGGGACTAGCGGGAGTTGGGACCCAGTACTTC
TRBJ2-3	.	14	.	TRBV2	CASITGPSTDTQYF	TGTGCCAGCATTACAGGGCCTAGCACAGATACGCAGTATTTT
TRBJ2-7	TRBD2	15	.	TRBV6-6	CASKLLSGSFHEQYF	TGTGCCAGCAAACTGCTTAGCGGGAGTTTCCACGAGCAGTACTTC
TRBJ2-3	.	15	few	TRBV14	CASSQRGSGTDTQYF	TGTGCCAGCAGCCAACGCGGAAGTGGCACAGATACGCAGTATTTT
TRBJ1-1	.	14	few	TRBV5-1	CASSLDGGNTEAFF	TGCGCCAGCAGCTTGGACGGGGGGAACACTGAAGCTTTCTTT
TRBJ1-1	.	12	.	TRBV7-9	CASSLLGKEAFF	TGTGCCAGCAGCTTATTGGGCAAGGAAGCTTTCTTT
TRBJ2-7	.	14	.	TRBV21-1	CASSKDTGYYEQYF	TGTGCCAGCAGCAAAGATACAGGCTACTACGAGCAGTACTTC
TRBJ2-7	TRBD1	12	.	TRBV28	CAGGTGAYEQYF	TGTGCCGGGGGGACAGGGGCCTACGAGCAGTACTTC
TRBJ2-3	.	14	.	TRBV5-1	CASSGGGGTDTQYF	TGCGCCAGCAGCGGGGGGGGCGGCACAGATACGCAGTATTTT
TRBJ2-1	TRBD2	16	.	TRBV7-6	CASSPRAGEWNNEQFF	TGTGCCAGCAGCCCACGGGCGGGGGAGTGGAACAATGAGCAGTTCTTC
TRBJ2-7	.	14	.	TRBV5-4	CASSRTDSTYEQYF	TGTGCCAGCAGTCGGACAGATTCTACCTACGAGCAGTACTTC
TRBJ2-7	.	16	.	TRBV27	CASSRVATSVSYEQYF	TGTGCCAGCAGTCGGGTAGCGACTAGTGTATCCTACGAGCAGTACTTC
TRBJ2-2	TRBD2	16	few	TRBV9	CASSDGLAENTGELFF	TGTGCCAGCAGCGACGGACTAGCGGAGAACACCGGGGAGCTGTTTTTT
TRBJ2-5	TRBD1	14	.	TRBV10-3	CAISGTGGAETQYF	TGTGCCATCAGTGGGACAGGGGGCGCAGAGACCCAGTACTTC
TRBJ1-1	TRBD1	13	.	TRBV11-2	CASSFDRDAEAFF	TGTGCCAGCAGCTTTGACAGGGACGCTGAAGCTTTCTTT
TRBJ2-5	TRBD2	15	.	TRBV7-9	CASSYGTSGQETQYF	TGTGCCAGCAGCTATGGGACTAGCGGACAAGAGACCCAGTACTTC
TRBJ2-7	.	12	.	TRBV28	CASKQGAYEQYF	TGTGCCAGTAAACAGGGAGCCTACGAGCAGTACTTC
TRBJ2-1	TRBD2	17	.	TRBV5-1	CASSSLHGTSRLNEQFF	TGCGCCAGCAGCTCTTTGCACGGGACTAGTAGACTCAATGAGCAGTTCTTC
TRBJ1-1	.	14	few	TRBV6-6	CASSHKQGNTEAFF	TGTGCCAGCAGTCATAAACAGGGGAACACTGAAGCTTTCTTT
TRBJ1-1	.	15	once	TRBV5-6	CASSLVPGKNTEAFF	TGTGCCAGCAGCTTGGTACCAGGGAAGAACACTGAAGCTTTCTTT
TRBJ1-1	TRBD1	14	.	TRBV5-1	CASSVSSGGESAFF	TGCGCCAGCAGCGTGAGTTCAGGGGGCGAGAGCGCTTTCTTT
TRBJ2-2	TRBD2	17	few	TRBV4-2	CASSPMGLALNTGELFF	TGTGCCAGCAGCCCCATGGGACTAGCCCTGAACACCGGGGAGCTGTTTTTT
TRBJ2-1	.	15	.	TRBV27	CASSLSAASYNEQFF	TGTGCCAGCAGTTTATCAGCGGCCAGCTACAATGAGCAGTTCTTC
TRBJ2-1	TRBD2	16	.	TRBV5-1	CASFGYRTSGYNEQFF	TGCGCCAGCTTCGGCTATCGGACTAGCGGGTACAATGAGCAGTTCTTC
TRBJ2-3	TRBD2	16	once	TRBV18	CASSPIGTSGTDTQYF	TGTGCCAGCTCACCAATCGGGACTAGCGGCACAGATACGCAGTATTTT
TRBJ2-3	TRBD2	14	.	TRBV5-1	CASSWGLAGGPQYF	TGCGCCAGCAGCTGGGGACTAGCGGGAGGCCCGCAGTATTTT
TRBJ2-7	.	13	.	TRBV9	CASSGIGAGEQYF	TGTGCCAGCAGCGGAATCGGGGCGGGAGAGCAGTACTTC
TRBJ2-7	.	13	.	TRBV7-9	CASIFLKGSEQYF	TGTGCCAGCATATTCCTTAAGGGGTCCGAGCAGTACTTC